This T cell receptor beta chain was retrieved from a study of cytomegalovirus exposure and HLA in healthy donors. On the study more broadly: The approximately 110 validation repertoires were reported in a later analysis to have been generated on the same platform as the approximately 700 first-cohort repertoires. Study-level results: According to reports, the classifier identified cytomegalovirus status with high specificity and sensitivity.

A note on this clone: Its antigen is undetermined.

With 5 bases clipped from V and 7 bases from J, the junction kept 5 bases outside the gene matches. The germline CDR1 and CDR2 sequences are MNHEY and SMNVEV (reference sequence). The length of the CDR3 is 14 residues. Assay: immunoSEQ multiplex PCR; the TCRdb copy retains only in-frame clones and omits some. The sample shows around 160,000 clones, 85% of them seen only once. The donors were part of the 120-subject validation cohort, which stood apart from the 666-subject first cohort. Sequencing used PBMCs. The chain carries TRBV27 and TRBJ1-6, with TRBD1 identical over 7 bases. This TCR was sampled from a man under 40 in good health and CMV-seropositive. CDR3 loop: CASSDRVFNSPLHF. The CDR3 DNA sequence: TGTGCCAGCAGTGACAGGGTTTTCAATTCACCCCTCCACTTT.